This T cell receptor (beta chain) was observed in a study of human T cells and chemical hapten exposure. Study information: An approximately 2 cm by approximately 2 cm inner upper arm patch received 2% DPC for sensitization.

The time point was: patch test 3, about 24 weeks after DPC sensitization. Treatment here: therapeutic diphenylcyclopropenone sensitization with weekly scalp DPC. There are 16 residues in the CDR3. The V segment lost 4 bases and the J segment 5 bases; nucleotides outside the gene matches: 7. Germline CDR1 is KGHDR and CDR2 is SFDVKD. In the library, unique molecular identifiers were attached to individual cDNA molecules. TCRdb reprocessed the RACE reads with MiXCR, giving one entry per CDR3 protein. Among 190,000 or so distinct CDR3 sequences listed, around 25% were seen once. The sequence derives from a woman between 40 and 50 years old with alopecia areata. Some clones in this sample may be carry-over from other donors' samples. The sequencing used whole blood, collected in connection with sensitization to the hapten diphenylcyclopropenone (DPC). The chain uses TRBV24-1 and TRBJ2-1; 10 bases are shared with TRBD2. As DNA, the CDR3 is TGTGCCACCAGTGACACCCTAGCGGGAGAAGACAATGAGCAGTTCTTC. It translates to CATSDTLAGEDNEQFF.